This T cell receptor beta chain was sequenced in a study of T cell responses to AZD1222 COVID-19 vaccine. About the study: Analyses pooled second doses at about 4 or about 12 weeks. Study results and caveats: An increase in Spike-specific TCR breadth and depth was observed after two AZD1222 doses. Unmutated regions of variants are reportedly targeted by nearly half of spike-specific TCRs.

Trimming stripped 4 bases from V and 1 base from J, with 16 bases between. The CDR3 contains 16 residues. Germline CDR1 MGHRA, CDR2 YSYEKL. The data were produced by immunoSEQ multiplex PCR, yet TCRdb's version contains in-frame clones alone and is incomplete. Of some 130,000 clones in the sample, roughly 90% were seen once. Comment on this clone: Its antigen is unidentified.

V and J are TRBV4-1 and TRBJ1-2; a possible D gene is TRBD1 (5 bases). Sequencing was performed on peripheral blood, taken on day 0 of AZD1222 vaccination. The sequence was collected from an adult in good health. The CDR3 DNA follows: TGCGCCAGCAGCCCCGCCGGGGCCGCCCTTAACTATGGCTACACCTTC. Translating it yields CASSPAGAALNYGYTF.